The next 25 T cell receptor beta chains were all read from a single sample in a study of human T cells and chemical hapten exposure. TCRdb reprocessed the RACE reads via MiXCR and lists one record per CDR3 protein. This sample yields 350,000 to 400,000 distinct CDR3 sequences, of which 4.5% to 6% are seen a single time; 2.6% belongs to the top ten. Time point denoted: pre-sensitization, week 0. Treatment described: therapeutic diphenylcyclopropenone sensitization with weekly scalp DPC. This sample comprised whole blood, obtained in connection with sensitization to the hapten diphenylcyclopropenone (DPC). These receptors originate from a woman aged 50 to 65 with alopecia areata. Some clones in this sample may be carry-over from other donors' samples.

Only a few counts were recorded for this clonotype. For the CDR3, the DNA is TGTGCCAGCAGCTTAATGGGGACTGGAAACACCATATATTTT. This translates into CASSLMGTGNTIYF. The gene calls are TRBV7-2 and TRBJ1-3; D ambiguous. Per germline, CDR1 SGHTA and CDR2 FQGNSA. This CDR3 has 14 amino acids. V lost 2 bases and J 2 bases, leaving 7 bases between the germline ends.

This clonotype has at least ten counts. The chain combines TRBV5-1 with TRBJ1-1; D gene uncertain. V lost 1 base and J 1 base, leaving 8 bases between the germline ends. Looked up from germline, CDR1 is SGHRS and CDR2 is YFSETQ. CDR3 length equals 14 residues. CDR3 sequence: CASSLSAGNTEAFF. The CDR3 DNA reads TGCGCCAGCAGCTTGTCAGCGGGGAACACTGAAGCTTTCTTT.

This clonotype was counted at least ten times. The chain carries TRBV13 and TRBJ1-2; no clear D. The germline V gene has CDR1 PRHDT and CDR2 FYEKMQ (reference sequence). The CDR3 length is 11 residues. V was clipped by 4 bases and J by 5 bases, with 5 bases between them. In nucleotides, the CDR3 is TGTGCCAGCAGCTACAGTTATGGCTACACCTTC. It encodes CASSYSYGYTF.

This clonotype was seen more than once but under ten times. The rearrangement joins TRBV12-5 to TRBJ1-5, with a weak D call TRBD1 (6 bases). Germline V lookup: CDR1 LGHNT, CDR2 FRNRAP. The length of the CDR3 is 14 residues. V lost 7 bases and J 6 bases, leaving 16 bases between the germline ends. The CDR3 DNA reads TGTGCTAGTGCCGAATGGGGGGCGGGTCAGCCCCAGCATTTT. Translated: CASAEWGAGQPQHF.

This clonotype was seen a handful of times. This chain uses TRBV21-1 with TRBJ2-3; the table calls TRBD1, which could not be checked here. TRBV21-1 constitutes a pseudogene. The CDR3 spans 20 residues. The CDR3 DNA reads TGTGCCAGCAGCAAAGCACCTACCTCCCCTGCATATATTAGCACAGATACGCAGTATTTT. Protein sequence: CASSKAPTSPAYISTDTQYF.

This clonotype has just a few counts. The genes are TRBV3-1 and TRBJ2-6; perhaps TRBD2 as D (6 bases). Germline V gene sequence: CDR1 LGHDT, CDR2 YNNKEL (reference sequence). The V gene lost 6 bases and the J gene lost 0 bases, with 12 bases spanning the gap. CDR3 length equals 16 residues. The chain's CDR3 is CASRSLGGSGANVLTF. The CDR3 bases are TGTGCCAGCAGAAGTTTGGGGGGCTCTGGGGCCAACGTCCTGACTTTC.

This clonotype was recorded a few times. This sequence joins TRBV7-9 and TRBJ1-3; no firm D call. Trimming took 3 bases from V and 0 from J, leaving 15 bases between them. Germline V gene data show CDR1 as SEHNR and CDR2 as FQNEAQ (reference sequence). The CDR3 contains 17 residues. CDR3 DNA sequence: TGTGCCAGCAGCTTTCCTAGAGGGCCAATCTCTGGAAACACCATATATTTT. Its translation is CASSFPRGPISGNTIYF.

This clonotype has at least ten counts. V gene TRBV18 combines with J gene TRBJ2-5, with D possibly TRBD1 on 6 matching bases. Trimming shortened V by 6 bases and J by 7 bases, and 12 bases separated the two germline ends. This CDR3 comprises 12 residues. CDR1 is KGHSH, CDR2 LQKENI, per germline. CDR3 in amino acids: CASSPGHGTQYF. The CDR3 DNA reads TGTGCCAGCTCCCCGGGACACGGGACCCAGTACTTC.

This clonotype showed up many times. V gene TRBV5-6 combines with J gene TRBJ2-1; D may be TRBD2 (6 bases). This CDR3 spans 15 amino acids. Germline-derived CDR1 and CDR2 are SGHDT and YYEEEE. Trimming removed 2 bases from V and 7 bases from J, with 16 bases in between. CDR3 sequence: CASSFITGARNEQFF. CDR3 DNA: TGTGCCAGCAGCTTTATTACGGGAGCACGGAATGAGCAGTTCTTC.

J is TRBJ1-5 and V is TRBV27, with TRBD1 identical over 7 bases. V was clipped by 5 bases and J by 5 bases; unmatched bases: 3. Germline CDR1 and CDR2: MNHEY and SMNVEV (reference sequence). CDR3 length equals 13 residues. CDR3 residues: CASSKGAHQPQHF. CDR3 DNA sequence: TGTGCCAGCAGTAAGGGGGCCCATCAGCCCCAGCATTTT.

This clonotype was counted only a few times. V and J are TRBV6-2 or TRBV6-3 and TRBJ2-7; either TRBD1 or TRBD2 may supply D (5 bases each). From germline, CDR1 is MNHEY and CDR2 SVGEGT. The CDR3 contains 14 residues. With 8 bases removed from V and 0 bases from J, the gap between germline ends came to 14 bases. The CDR3: CASGPPGHSYEQYF. CDR3 DNA sequence: TGTGCCAGCGGACCACCGGGGCACTCCTACGAGCAGTACTTC.

The rearrangement links TRBV12-3 or TRBV12-4 to TRBJ2-4; D may be TRBD1 (5 bases). The CDR3 runs 12 residues. V shed 5 bases and J shed 8 bases, with 10 bases lying between them. In nucleotides, the CDR3 is TGTGCCAGCAGTCCAATGACAGACATTCAGTACTTC. Translated: CASSPMTDIQYF.

The V call is TRBV9, the J call TRBJ1-6; D possibly corresponds to TRBD1 (6 bases). Looked up from germline, CDR1 is SGDLS and CDR2 is YYNGEE. The CDR3 extends over 16 amino acids. The ends were cut back, 0 bases at V and 0 bases at J, with 7 bases in the middle. The CDR3 DNA follows: TGTGCCAGCAGCGTAGGAGGGGGCTCCTATAATTCACCCCTCCACTTT. This encodes CASSVGGGSYNSPLHF.

This clonotype was seen only a few times. The chain combines TRBV11-2 with TRBJ2-3; 9 bases are shared with TRBD2. The CDR3 spans 15 residues. In germline, CDR1 is SGHAT, CDR2 FQNNGV. The junction had 8 bases not matched to a gene; V was cut back by 0 bases and J by 10 bases. Here the CDR3 reads CASSLEREGPPSQYF. CDR3 bases: TGTGCCAGCAGCTTAGAGCGGGAGGGCCCCCCTTCGCAGTATTTT.

This clonotype was seen repeatedly, ten times or more. This chain uses TRBV5-1 with TRBJ2-2; a possible D gene is TRBD1 (7 bases). V lost 4 bases and J 4 bases, leaving 17 bases between the germline ends. The CDR3 runs to 16 residues. Germline V gives CDR1 SGHRS, CDR2 YFSETQ. CDR3 coding DNA: TGCGCCAGCAGCATGGTGGAGGGGGCGGTCACCGGGGAGCTGTTTTTT. It translates to CASSMVEGAVTGELFF. The whole variable domain, filled in from reference TRBV5-1 and TRBJ2-2, reads KAGVTQTPRYLIKTRGQQVTLSCSPISGHRSVSWYQQTPGQGLQFLFEYFSETQRNKGNFPGRFSGRQFSNSRSEMNVSTLELGDSALYLCASSMVEGAVTGELFFGEGSRLTVL.

This clonotype was detected once. A clone one base away is much larger, so this may be a read error. The gene calls are TRBV30 and TRBJ2-3; D gene ambiguous. This CDR3 has 12 amino acids. The germline CDR1 and CDR2 sequences are GTSNPN and SVGIG (reference sequence). CDR3: CAWSSSPDTLYF. The DNA for the CDR3 is TGTGCCTGGAGTTCTTCCCCAGATACGCTGTATTTT.

The chain joins TRBV12-3 or TRBV12-4 to TRBJ2-1; tentatively, D is TRBD1 (6 bases). This CDR3 region has 14 residues. V gave up 7 bases and J gave up 2 bases, with 12 bases separating them. The CDR3 DNA follows: TGTGCCAGCACCTCCACAGGGACCTACAATGAGCAGTTCTTC. This gives the protein CASTSTGTYNEQFF.

This clonotype appeared many times. The rearrangement uses TRBV5-1 and TRBJ1-1; 7 bases are shared with TRBD1. Per germline, CDR1 SGHRS and CDR2 YFSETQ. This CDR3 region has 16 residues. V dropped 2 bases and J dropped 3; count of bases not matched to a gene: 10. The CDR3 here is CASSLDLGTEYTEAFF. The CDR3 bases are TGCGCCAGCAGCTTAGATTTAGGGACAGAGTACACTGAAGCTTTCTTT.

In its sample, this clonotype was seen many times. The V call is TRBV6-5, the J call TRBJ2-3; D may be TRBD2 (6 bases). The CDR3 is 16 amino acids. Germline V lookup: CDR1 MNHEY, CDR2 SVGAGI. Trimming cost V 0 bases and J 6 bases, with 16 bases left between them. CDR3 DNA: TGTGCCAGCAGTTACTCGAACTTAGGAGGGACGGATACGCAGTATTTT. Translated: CASSYSNLGGTDTQYF.

This clonotype was counted a single time. It may be a read error: a sequence one base away is much more abundant. V is TRBV6-2 or TRBV6-3 and J is TRBJ2-1, with D tentatively TRBD1 (6 bases). Trimming took off 10 bases at V and 2 bases at J, with 15 bases between the two ends. Germline CDR1 is MNHEY and CDR2 is SVGEGT. The CDR3 is 14 amino acids. CDR3 residues: CAITNRDPYNEQFF. The DNA for the CDR3 is TGTGCCATCACCAACAGGGACCCCTACAATGAGCAGTTCTTC.

Ten or more counts support this clonotype. The CDR3 sequence is CASSPGQGAYEQYF. The CDR3 region has the DNA TGCGCCAGCAGCCCTGGACAGGGGGCCTACGAGCAGTACTTC. The V call is TRBV4-1, the J call TRBJ2-7; 10 nucleotides align to TRBD1. With 4 bases clipped from V and 2 bases from J, the junction kept 2 bases outside the gene matches. Germline V gene lookup returns CDR1 MGHRA and CDR2 YSYEKL. The CDR3 contains 14 residues.

This clonotype was observed a handful of times. The V and J genes are TRBV20-1 and TRBJ2-3, with TRBD2 matching over 7 bases. This CDR3 spans 13 amino acids. The V and J ends lost 3 bases and 3 bases, in that order; junction bases with no gene match: 3. Germline-derived CDR1 and CDR2 are DFQATT and SNEGSKA (reference sequence). Here the CDR3 reads CSASFGGTDTQYF. CDR3 DNA: TGCAGTGCTAGTTTCGGGGGGACAGATACGCAGTATTTT.

This clonotype turned up a few times. V usage is TRBV29-1 and J usage is TRBJ2-6, with no clear D. CDR3 length: 16 residues. Trimming removed 0 bases from V and 0 bases from J, with 9 bases in between. Germline CDR1 SQVTM, CDR2 ANQGSEA. The CDR3 region has the DNA TGCAGCGTTGAAGATGGTATGGGCTCTGGGGCCAACGTCCTGACTTTC. This sequence encodes CSVEDGMGSGANVLTF. Using reference TRBV29-1 and TRBJ2-6 for the parts outside the CDR3, the full variable domain is SAVISQKPSRDICQRGTSLTIQCQVDSQVTMMFWYRQQPGQSLTLIATANQGSEATYESGFVIDKFPISRPNLTFSTLTVSNMSPEDSSIYLCSVEDGMGSGANVLTFGAGSRLTVL.

This clonotype was observed many times. This chain connects TRBV18 to TRBJ2-1; no clear D. V gave up 2 bases and J gave up 0 bases, with 11 bases separating them. Germline assignment: CDR1 KGHSH and CDR2 LQKENI. The CDR3 is 16 amino acids. The CDR3 coding sequence is TGTGCCAGCTCACCAAGAGCGTCAAGCTCCTACAATGAGCAGTTCTTC. Residues: CASSPRASSSYNEQFF.

This clonotype came up many times. The chain joins TRBV5-1 to TRBJ2-1; TRBD1 matches 7 bases. CDR1 SGHRS and CDR2 YFSETQ come from the germline V gene. This CDR3 is built from 15 residues. V was clipped by 3 bases and J by 0 bases; unmatched bases: 3. CDR3 protein: CASSWGQSSYNEQFF. As DNA, the CDR3 is TGCGCCAGCAGCTGGGGACAGAGCTCCTACAATGAGCAGTTCTTC.